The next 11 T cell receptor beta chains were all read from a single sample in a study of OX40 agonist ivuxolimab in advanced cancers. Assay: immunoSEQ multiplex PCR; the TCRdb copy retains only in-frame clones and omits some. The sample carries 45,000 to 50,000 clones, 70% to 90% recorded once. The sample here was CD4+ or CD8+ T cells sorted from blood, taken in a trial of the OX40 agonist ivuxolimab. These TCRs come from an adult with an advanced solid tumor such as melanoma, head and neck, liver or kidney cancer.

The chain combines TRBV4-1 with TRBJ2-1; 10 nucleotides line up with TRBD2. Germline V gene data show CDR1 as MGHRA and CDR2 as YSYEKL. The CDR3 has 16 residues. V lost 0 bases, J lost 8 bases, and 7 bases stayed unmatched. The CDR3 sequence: CASSQEPSGGAHEQFF. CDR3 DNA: TGCGCCAGCAGCCAAGAACCCAGCGGGGGGGCCCATGAGCAGTTCTTC.

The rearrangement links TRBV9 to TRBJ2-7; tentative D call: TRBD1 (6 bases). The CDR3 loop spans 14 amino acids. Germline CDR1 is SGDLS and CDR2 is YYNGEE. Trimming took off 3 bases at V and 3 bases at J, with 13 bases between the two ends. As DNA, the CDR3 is TGTGCCAGCAGCGCGGGACATCTCGACTACGAGCAGTACTTC. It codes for CASSAGHLDYEQYF.

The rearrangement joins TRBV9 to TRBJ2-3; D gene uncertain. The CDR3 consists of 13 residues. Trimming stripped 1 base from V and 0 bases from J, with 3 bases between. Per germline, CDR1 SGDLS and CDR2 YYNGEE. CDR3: CASSVLSTDTQYF. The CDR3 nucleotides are TGTGCCAGCAGCGTACTAAGCACAGATACGCAGTATTTT.

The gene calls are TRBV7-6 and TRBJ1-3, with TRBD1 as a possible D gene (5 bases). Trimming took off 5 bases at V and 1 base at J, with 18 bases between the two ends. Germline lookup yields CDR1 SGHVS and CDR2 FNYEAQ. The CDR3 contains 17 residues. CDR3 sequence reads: CASSAGTVLNSGNTIYF. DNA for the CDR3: TGTGCCAGCAGCGCAGGGACGGTACTAAATTCTGGAAACACCATATATTTT.

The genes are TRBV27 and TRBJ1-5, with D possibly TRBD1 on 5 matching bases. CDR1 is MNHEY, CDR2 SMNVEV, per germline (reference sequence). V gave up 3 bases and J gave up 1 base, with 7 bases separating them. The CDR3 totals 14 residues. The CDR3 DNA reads TGTGCCAGCAGTTTCCGGGACAGCAATCAGCCCCAGCATTTT. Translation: CASSFRDSNQPQHF.

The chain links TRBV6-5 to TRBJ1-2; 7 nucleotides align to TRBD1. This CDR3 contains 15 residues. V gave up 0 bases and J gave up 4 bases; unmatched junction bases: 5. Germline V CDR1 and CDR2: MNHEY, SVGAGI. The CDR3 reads CASSYSPTGTYGYTF. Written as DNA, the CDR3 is TGTGCCAGCAGTTACTCGCCGACAGGGACCTATGGCTACACCTTC.

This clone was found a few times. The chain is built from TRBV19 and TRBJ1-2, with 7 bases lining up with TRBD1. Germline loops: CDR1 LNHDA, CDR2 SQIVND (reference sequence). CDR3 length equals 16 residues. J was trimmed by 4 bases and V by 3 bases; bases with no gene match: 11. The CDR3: CASSMGVGGGSYGYTF. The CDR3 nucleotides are TGTGCCAGTAGTATGGGGGTAGGGGGCGGGAGCTATGGCTACACCTTC. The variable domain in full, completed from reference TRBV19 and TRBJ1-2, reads DGGITQSPKYLFRKEGQNVTLSCEQNLNHDAMYWYRQDPGQGLRLIYYSQIVNDFQKGDIAEGYSVSREKKESFPLTVTSAQKNPTAFYLCASSMGVGGGSYGYTFGSGTRLTVV.

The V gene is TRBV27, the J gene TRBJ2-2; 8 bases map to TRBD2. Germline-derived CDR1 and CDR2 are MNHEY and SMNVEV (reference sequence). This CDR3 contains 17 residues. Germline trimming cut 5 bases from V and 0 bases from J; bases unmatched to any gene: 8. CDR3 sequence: CASSPWAGGTNTGELFF. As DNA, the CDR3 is TGTGCCAGCAGTCCCTGGGCGGGGGGAACGAACACCGGGGAGCTGTTTTTT.

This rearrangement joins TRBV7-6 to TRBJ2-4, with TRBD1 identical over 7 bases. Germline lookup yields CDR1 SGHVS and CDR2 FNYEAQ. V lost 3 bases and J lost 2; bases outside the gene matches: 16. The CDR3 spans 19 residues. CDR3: CASSFNPPDRINPKNIQYF. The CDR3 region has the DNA TGTGCCAGCAGCTTCAACCCTCCGGACAGGATCAATCCCAAAAACATTCAGTACTTC.

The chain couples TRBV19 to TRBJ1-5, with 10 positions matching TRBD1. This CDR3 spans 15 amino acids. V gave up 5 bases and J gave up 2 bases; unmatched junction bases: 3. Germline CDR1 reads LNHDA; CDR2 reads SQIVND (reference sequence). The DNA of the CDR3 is TGTGCCAGTAGTTGGGACAGGGGAGGCAATCAGCCCCAGCATTTT. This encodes CASSWDRGGNQPQHF.

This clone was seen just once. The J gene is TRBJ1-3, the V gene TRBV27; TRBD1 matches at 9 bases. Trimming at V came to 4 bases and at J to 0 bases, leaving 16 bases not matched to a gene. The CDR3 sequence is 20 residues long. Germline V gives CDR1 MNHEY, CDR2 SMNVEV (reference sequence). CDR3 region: CASSSLRTGADPFSGNTIYF. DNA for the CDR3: TGTGCCAGCAGTTCCCTCAGGACAGGGGCCGACCCGTTCTCTGGAAACACCATATATTTT.